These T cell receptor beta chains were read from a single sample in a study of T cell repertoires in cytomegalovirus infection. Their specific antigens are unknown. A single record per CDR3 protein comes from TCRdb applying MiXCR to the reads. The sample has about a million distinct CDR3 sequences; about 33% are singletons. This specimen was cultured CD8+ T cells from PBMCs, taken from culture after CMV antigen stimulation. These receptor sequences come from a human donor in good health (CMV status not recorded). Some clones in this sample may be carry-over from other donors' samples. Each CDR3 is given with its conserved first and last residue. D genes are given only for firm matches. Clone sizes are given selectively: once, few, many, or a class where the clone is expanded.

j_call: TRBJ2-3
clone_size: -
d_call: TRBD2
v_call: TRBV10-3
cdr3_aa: CAISESTSGASSTDTQYF

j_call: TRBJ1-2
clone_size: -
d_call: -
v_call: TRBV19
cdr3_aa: CASRRAGFYGYTF

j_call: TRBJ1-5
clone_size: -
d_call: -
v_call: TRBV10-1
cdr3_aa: CASSEAGANQPQHF

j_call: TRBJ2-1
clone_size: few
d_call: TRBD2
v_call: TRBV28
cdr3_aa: CASSFEQRGGTNEQFF

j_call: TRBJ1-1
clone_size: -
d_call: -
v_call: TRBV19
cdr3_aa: CASSIDDRPDASFF

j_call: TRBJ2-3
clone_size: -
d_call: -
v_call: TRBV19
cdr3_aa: CASSPGSPTDTQYF

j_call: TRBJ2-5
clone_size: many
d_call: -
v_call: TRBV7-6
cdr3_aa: CASSSPPHQTELYQETQYF

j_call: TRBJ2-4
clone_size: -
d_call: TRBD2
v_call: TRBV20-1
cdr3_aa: CSATGLAGGPAKNIQYF

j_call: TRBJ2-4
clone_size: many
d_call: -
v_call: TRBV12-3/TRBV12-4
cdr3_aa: CASSLGPNIQYF

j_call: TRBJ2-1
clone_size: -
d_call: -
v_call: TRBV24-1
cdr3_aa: CATSDYGSRTGNEQFF

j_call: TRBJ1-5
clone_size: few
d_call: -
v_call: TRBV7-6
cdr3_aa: CASSLGGSFGNQPQHF

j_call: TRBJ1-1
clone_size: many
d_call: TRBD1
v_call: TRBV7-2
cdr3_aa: CASSVNRGRGLTEAFF

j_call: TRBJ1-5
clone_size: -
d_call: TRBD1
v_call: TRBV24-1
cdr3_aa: CATSDSGTGDQPQHF

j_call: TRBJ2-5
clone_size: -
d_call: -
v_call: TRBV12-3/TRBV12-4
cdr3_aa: CASSKLLGDQETQYF

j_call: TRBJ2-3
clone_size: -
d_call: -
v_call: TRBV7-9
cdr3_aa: CLQEAVETDTQYF

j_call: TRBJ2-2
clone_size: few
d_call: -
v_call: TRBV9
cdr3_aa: CASRAWDGTGELFF

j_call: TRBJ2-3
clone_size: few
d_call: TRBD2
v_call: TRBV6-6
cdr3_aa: CASSYQGLAGGPGTDTQYF

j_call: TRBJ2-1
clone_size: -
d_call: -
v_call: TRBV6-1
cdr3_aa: CASSEWEKASYNEQFF

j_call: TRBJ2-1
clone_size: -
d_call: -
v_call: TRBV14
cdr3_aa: CASSPDIDRYNEQFF

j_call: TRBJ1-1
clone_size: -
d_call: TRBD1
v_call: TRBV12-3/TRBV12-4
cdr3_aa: CASNTNRGPLMNTEAFF

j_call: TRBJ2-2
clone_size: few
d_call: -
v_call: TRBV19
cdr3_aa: CASGRGAAGELFF

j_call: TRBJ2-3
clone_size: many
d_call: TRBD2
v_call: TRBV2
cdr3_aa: CASSMTSGGAYPTDTQYF

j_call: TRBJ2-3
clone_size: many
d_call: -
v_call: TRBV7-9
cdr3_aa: CASSAPGFDTQYF

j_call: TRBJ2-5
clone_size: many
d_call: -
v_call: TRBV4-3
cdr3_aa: CASSQERGEETQYF

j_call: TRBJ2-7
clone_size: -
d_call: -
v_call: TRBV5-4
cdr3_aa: CASSLGDGGRRYF

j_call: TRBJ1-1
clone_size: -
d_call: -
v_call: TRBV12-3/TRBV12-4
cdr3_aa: CASGFRVDTEAFF

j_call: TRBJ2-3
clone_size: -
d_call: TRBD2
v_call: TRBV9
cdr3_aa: CASTVAGGPPDTQYF

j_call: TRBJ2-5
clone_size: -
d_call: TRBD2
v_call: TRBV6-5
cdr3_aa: CASSYGQGGKTQYF

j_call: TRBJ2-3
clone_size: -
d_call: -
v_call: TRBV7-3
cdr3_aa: CASSLTFRGSGIGDTQYF

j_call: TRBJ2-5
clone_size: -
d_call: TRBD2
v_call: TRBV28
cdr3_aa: CASSEGSGGMQETQYF

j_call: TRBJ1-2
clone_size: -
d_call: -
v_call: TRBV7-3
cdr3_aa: CASSPKRGYGYTF

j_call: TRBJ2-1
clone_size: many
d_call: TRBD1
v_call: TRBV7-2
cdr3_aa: CASSLRDRGYNEQFF

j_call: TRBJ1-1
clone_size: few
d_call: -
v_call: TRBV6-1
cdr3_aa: CASSEYRQVNTEAFF

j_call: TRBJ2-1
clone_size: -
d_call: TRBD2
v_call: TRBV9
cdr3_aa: CASSALAGVANEQFF

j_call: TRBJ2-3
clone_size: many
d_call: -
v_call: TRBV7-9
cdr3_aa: CASSLVIDVFSTDTQYF

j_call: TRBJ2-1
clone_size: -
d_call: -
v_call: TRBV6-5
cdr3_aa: CAAGLSYNEQFF

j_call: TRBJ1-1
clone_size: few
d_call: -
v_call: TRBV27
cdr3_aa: CASSWGVGDTEAFF

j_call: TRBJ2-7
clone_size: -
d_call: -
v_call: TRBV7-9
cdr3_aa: CASSRGPSEQYF

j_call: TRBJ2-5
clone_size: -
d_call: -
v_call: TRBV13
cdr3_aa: CASRPPGQAQETQYF

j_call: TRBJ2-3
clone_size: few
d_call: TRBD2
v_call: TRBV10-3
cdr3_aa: CAIRSGAATDTQYF

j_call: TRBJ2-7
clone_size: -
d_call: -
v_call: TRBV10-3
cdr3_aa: CAISESILALYEQYF

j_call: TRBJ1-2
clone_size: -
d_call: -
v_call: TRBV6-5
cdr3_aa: CASSSLDRTYGYTF

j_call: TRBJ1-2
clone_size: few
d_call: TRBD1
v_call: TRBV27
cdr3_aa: CASSSQGAWGYTF

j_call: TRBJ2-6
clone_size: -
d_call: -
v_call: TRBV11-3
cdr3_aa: CASSDTGSSISGANDLTF